This T cell receptor beta chain stems from a study of T cell responses to AZD1222 COVID-19 vaccine. Across the whole study: Researchers grouped second doses given at about 4 or about 12 weeks into one pool. Study observations and caveats: Baseline seropositivity occurred in only 5 or 6 AZD1222 recipients. Donor demographics were predominantly white British with a female majority; clonal diversity may be underestimated.

Notes on this clone: As yet, its antigen is unknown.

Here immunoSEQ multiplex PCR was the method, and the copy in TCRdb shows in-frame clones only, minus some. The sample carries around 94,000 clones, around nine tenths recorded once. Germline V gives CDR1 MDHEN, CDR2 SYDVKM. The V and J ends lost 4 bases and 7 bases, in that order; junction bases with no gene match: 7. The CDR3 runs 14 residues. This specimen was peripheral blood, taken on day 0 of AZD1222 vaccination. The chain carries TRBV28 and TRBJ1-5, with 7 nucleotides matching TRBD1. The TCR sequence derives from an adult in good health. CDR3 nucleotides: TGTGCCAGCAGTTATGACAGGGTCGGGCAGCCCCAGCATTTT. This codes for CASSYDRVGQPQHF.